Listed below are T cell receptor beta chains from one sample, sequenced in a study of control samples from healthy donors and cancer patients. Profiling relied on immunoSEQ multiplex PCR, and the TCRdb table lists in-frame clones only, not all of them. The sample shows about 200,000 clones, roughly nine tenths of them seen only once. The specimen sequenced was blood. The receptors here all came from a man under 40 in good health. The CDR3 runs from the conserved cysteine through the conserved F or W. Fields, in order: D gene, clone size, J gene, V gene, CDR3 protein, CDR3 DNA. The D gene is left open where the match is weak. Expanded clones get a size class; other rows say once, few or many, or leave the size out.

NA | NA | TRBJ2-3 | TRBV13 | CASGQKPGLDTQYF | TGTGCCAGCGGACAAAAACCGGGTTTAGATACGCAGTATTTT
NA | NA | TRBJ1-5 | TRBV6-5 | CASSDLMGGSQHF | TGTGCCAGCAGCGACTTAATGGGAGGAAGCCAGCATTTT
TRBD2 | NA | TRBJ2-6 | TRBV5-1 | CASSAWGGSGANVLTF | TGCGCCAGCAGCGCCTGGGGGGGCTCTGGGGCCAACGTCCTGACTTTC
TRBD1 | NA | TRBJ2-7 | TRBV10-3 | CAISESKARGQVSYEQYF | TGTGCCATCAGTGAGTCGAAAGCCAGGGGACAGGTCTCCTACGAGCAGTACTTC
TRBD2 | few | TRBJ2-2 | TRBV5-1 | CASSPSSGGPLTGELFF | TGCGCCAGCAGCCCTTCTAGCGGGGGCCCCTTAACGGGGGAGCTGTTTTTT
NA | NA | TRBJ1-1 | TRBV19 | CASSIEWRSTEAFF | TGTGCCAGTAGTATAGAGTGGAGGAGCACTGAAGCTTTCTTT
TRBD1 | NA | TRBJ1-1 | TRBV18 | CASTRTGSNRGAEAFF | TGTGCCAGCACCAGGACGGGGTCGAACAGGGGCGCTGAAGCTTTCTTT
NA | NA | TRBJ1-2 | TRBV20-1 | CSAGGVAGYTF | TGCAGTGCTGGGGGGGTAGCTGGCTACACCTTC
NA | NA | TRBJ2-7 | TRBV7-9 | CASSLVGPYEQYF | TGTGCCAGCAGCTTAGTAGGGCCCTACGAGCAGTACTTC
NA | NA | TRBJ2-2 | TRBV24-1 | CATSQTVIGELFF | TGTGCCACCAGCCAGACAGTGATCGGGGAGCTGTTTTTT
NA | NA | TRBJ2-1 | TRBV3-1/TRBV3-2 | CASSPRQAVPNEQFF | TGTGCCAGCAGCCCAAGACAGGCCGTCCCCAATGAGCAGTTCTTC
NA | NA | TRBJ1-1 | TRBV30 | CAWHTLSQGHTEAFF | TGTGCCTGGCATACCCTATCACAGGGCCACACTGAAGCTTTCTTT
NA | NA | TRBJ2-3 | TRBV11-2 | CASSSGHRSTDTQYF | TGTGCCAGCAGTTCGGGACACCGAAGCACAGATACGCAGTATTTT
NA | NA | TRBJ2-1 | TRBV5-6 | CASSQRAGEQFF | TGTGCCAGCAGCCAGAGGGCTGGGGAGCAGTTCTTC
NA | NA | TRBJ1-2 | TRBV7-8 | CASSLSAGVYYGYTF | TGTGCCAGCAGCCTCTCGGCAGGGGTCTATTATGGCTACACCTTC
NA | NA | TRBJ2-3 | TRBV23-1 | CASSQYKGHEPPSTDTQYF | TGCGCCAGCAGTCAATACAAGGGACACGAACCCCCGTCCACAGATACGCAGTATTTT
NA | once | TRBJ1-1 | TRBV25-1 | CASTRPTGRGTEAFF | TGTGCCAGCACCCGACCCACAGGGCGAGGCACTGAAGCTTTCTTT
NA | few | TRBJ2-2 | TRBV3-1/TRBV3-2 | CASSQGASSSGELFF | TGTGCCAGCAGCCAAGGTGCCAGTTCGTCCGGGGAGCTGTTTTTT
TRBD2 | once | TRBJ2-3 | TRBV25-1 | CASSDIRRGSTDTQYF | TGTGCCAGCAGTGACATACGGCGGGGGAGCACAGATACGCAGTATTTT
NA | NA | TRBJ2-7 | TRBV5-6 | CASSLPTGREYEQYF | TGTGCCAGCAGCTTACCAACAGGGAGAGAATACGAGCAGTACTTC
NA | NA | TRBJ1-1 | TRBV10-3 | CAISESWGRNTEAFF | TGTGCCATCAGTGAGTCCTGGGGGCGGAACACTGAAGCTTTCTTT
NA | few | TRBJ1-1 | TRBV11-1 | CASSRRGKTEAFF | TGTGCCAGCAGCCGACGGGGGAAGACTGAAGCTTTCTTT